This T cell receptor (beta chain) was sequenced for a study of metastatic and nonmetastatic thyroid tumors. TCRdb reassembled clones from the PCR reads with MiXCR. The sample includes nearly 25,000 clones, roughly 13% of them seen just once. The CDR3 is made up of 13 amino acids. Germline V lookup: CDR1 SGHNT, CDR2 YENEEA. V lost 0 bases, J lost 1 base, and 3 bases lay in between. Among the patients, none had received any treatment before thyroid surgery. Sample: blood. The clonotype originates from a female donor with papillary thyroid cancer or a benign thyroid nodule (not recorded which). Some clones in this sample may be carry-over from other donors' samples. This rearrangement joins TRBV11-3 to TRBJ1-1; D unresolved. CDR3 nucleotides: TGTGCCAGCAGCTTAGAGTGGAACACTGAAGCTTTCTTT. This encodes CASSLEWNTEAFF.